The 7 T cell receptor beta chains below were found in one sample sequenced in a study of control samples from healthy donors and cancer patients (dated by TCRdb to 2019 to 2021). Library preparation was by the immunoSEQ multiplex PCR assay. TCRdb carries this immuneACCESS record with in-frame sequences only. Its versions omit some clonotypes, under half of them owing to an unresolved V gene in the studies checked, with the rest unexplained. The sample table lists about 180,000 clones, around 91% of them with a count of one. The ten largest account for 1.3% to 1.5% of the sample. Sequencing was carried out using blood. The receptor set was obtained from a woman aged 45-59 years in good health.

This sequence joins TRBV3-1 (or the pseudogene TRBV3-2) and TRBJ1-2; 7 bases align to TRBD1. The J segment lost 2 bases and the V segment lost 6 bases, leaving 3 bases of the junction unmatched. Germline assignment: CDR1 LGHDT and CDR2 YNNKEL (reference sequence). The CDR3 is made up of 13 amino acids. CDR3 sequence (DNA): TGTGCCAGCAGTCAGACAGGGAACTATGGCTACACCTTC. The encoded protein is CASSQTGNYGYTF.

The chain links TRBV9 to TRBJ2-7; TRBD2 matches at 13 bases. V was clipped by 3 bases and J by 3 bases; unmatched bases: 6. The germline V gene encodes CDR1 SGDLS and CDR2 YYNGEE. This CDR3 comprises 16 residues. The CDR3 region has the DNA TGTGCCAGCAGCGGGAGGACTAGCGGGAGTTTCTACGAGCAGTACTTC. This codes for CASSGRTSGSFYEQYF.

This clone is a singleton in its sample. V gene TRBV5-1 combines with J gene TRBJ1-1; no clear D gene. CDR3 length: 14 amino acids. Trimming shortened V by 0 bases and J by 6 bases, and 12 bases separated the two germline ends. Germline assignment: CDR1 SGHRS and CDR2 YFSETQ. In DNA, the CDR3 is TGCGCCAGCAGCTTGGACCCGACCACCTCTGAAGCTTTCTTT. This sequence encodes CASSLDPTTSEAFF.

This clone was detected a few times. This chain uses TRBV28 with TRBJ1-2; D gene unclear. CDR3 length: 12 amino acids. V dropped 6 bases and J dropped 8 bases, with 13 bases sitting between them. CDR1 and CDR2 (germline): MDHEN, SYDVKM. CDR3 in amino acids: CASRTRPYGYTF. In nucleotides, the CDR3 is TGTGCCAGCAGGACCCGGCCCTACGGCTACACCTTC.

The chain carries TRBV6-6 and TRBJ1-6; D is unclear. Trimming left V 2 bases short and J 7 bases short, with 6 bases between. Germline V CDR1 and CDR2: MNHNY, SVGAGI (reference sequence). This CDR3 is built from 13 residues. In nucleotides, the CDR3 is TGTGCCAGCAGTTACAAAGGAAATTCACCCCTCCACTTT. Protein sequence: CASSYKGNSPLHF.

The DNA of the CDR3 is TGCGCCAGCAGCCCTGATGGGATTCGGTATGGCTACACCTTC. Its translation is CASSPDGIRYGYTF. The chain combines TRBV5-1 with TRBJ1-2; D is uncertain. Trimming cost V 4 bases and J 5 bases, with 15 bases left between them. Germline CDR1 reads SGHRS; CDR2 reads YFSETQ. The CDR3 has 14 amino acids. Based on the CDR3 plus reference TRBV5-1 and TRBJ1-2, the full variable domain is KAGVTQTPRYLIKTRGQQVTLSCSPISGHRSVSWYQQTPGQGLQFLFEYFSETQRNKGNFPGRFSGRQFSNSRSEMNVSTLELGDSALYLCASSPDGIRYGYTFGSGTRLTVV.

A single count supports this clone. Germline is not matched at one junction end, which may reflect a read error. The chain recombines TRBV7-7 with TRBJ2-3; either TRBD1 or TRBD2 may fit D (6 bases each). The germline V gene encodes CDR1 SSHAT and CDR2 FNYEAQ (reference sequence). CDR3 size: 18 residues. The CDR3 spells CASSLSPPGGGRGDTQYF. As DNA, the CDR3 is TGTGCTAGCAGCTTATCCCCCCCAGGAGGGGGACGGGGAGATACGCAGTATTTT.